The rows below give T cell receptor beta chains drawn from one sample of a study of spatial heterogeneity in lung cancer. TCRdb ran MiXCR on the 5' RACE reads and lists one entry per CDR3 protein. The sample has approximately 26,000 distinct CDR3 sequences; approximately 9.5% are singletons. Specimen: lung tumor tissue, collected at surgery. These receptors were collected from a male donor with early-stage non-small cell lung cancer. Both conserved end residues are part of each CDR3. Each record gives: CDR3 DNA, CDR3 protein, J gene, V gene, D gene, clone size. A D gene is named only where the DNA matches it firmly. Clone size, where shown, is once, few, many, or a class for clones that have expanded.

TGCGCCAGCAGCCCCGAGGGCCAGAGCATAGGCTACACCTTC	CASSPEGQSIGYTF	TRBJ1-2	TRBV5-1	NA	few
TGTGCCAGCAGTTTAACGGGGCCGACCTACGAGCAGTACTTC	CASSLTGPTYEQYF	TRBJ2-7	TRBV2	NA	NA
TGTGCCAGCGGCGGGACAGGGGCCAATGAGCAGTTCTTC	CASGGTGANEQFF	TRBJ2-1	TRBV6-6	TRBD1	NA
TGTGCCAGCAGTTTTCTCCCCACTACAGGGAGTCAGCCCCAGCATTTT	CASSFLPTTGSQPQHF	TRBJ1-5	TRBV27	NA	many
TGCGCCAGCAGCTTGGGATCCAGCGAGTTCTACGAGCAGTACTTC	CASSLGSSEFYEQYF	TRBJ2-7	TRBV5-1	NA	many
TGTGCCAGCAGTTTGACAGGGGTTGACACCGGGGAGCTGTTTTTT	CASSLTGVDTGELFF	TRBJ2-2	TRBV28	TRBD1	many
TGCGCCAGCAGCCAAGATCGTTCACAGAGGAATGAAAAACTGTTTTTT	CASSQDRSQRNEKLFF	TRBJ1-4	TRBV4-3	NA	NA
TGCAGTGCTCTCCAGGGTGCGCAGTACTTC	CSALQGAQYF	TRBJ2-7	TRBV20-1	NA	many
TGCAGTGCTAGAGATCGAACAGATAATCAGCCCCAGCATTTT	CSARDRTDNQPQHF	TRBJ1-5	TRBV20-1	NA	few
TGTGCCAGCAGGCAGCAGGGCCCCGGGGAGCTGTTTTTT	CASRQQGPGELFF	TRBJ2-2	TRBV27	NA	few
TGTGCCAGCAGTTACTCCTATAATTCACCCCTCCACTTT	CASSYSYNSPLHF	TRBJ1-6	TRBV27	NA	few
TGTGCCACCTACAGGGGTGGCTACACCTTC	CATYRGGYTF	TRBJ1-2	TRBV6-5	TRBD1	NA
TGCAGTGCACCCGGGACAGGGGGCGATTTAAAGGAGACCCAGTACTTC	CSAPGTGGDLKETQYF	TRBJ2-5	TRBV20-1	TRBD1	many
TGTGCCAGCAGCGACACGAACACCGGGGAGCTGTTTTTT	CASSDTNTGELFF	TRBJ2-2	TRBV9	NA	many
TGTGCCAGCAGATTAGAGGGGTTCTATGGCTACACCTTC	CASRLEGFYGYTF	TRBJ1-2	TRBV7-9	NA	many
TGTGCCAGCAGTTACGGGGGGAACACAGATACGCAGTATTTT	CASSYGGNTDTQYF	TRBJ2-3	TRBV28	TRBD2	many
TGTGCCAGTAGGAACGACAGATTTCCCTACGAGCAGTACTTC	CASRNDRFPYEQYF	TRBJ2-7	TRBV19	NA	NA
TGTGCCAGCAGATGGGGGGCAGCCTATGGCTACACCTTC	CASRWGAAYGYTF	TRBJ1-2	TRBV27	NA	NA
TGTGCCAGCAGTTACCCCGACAGGGGGCCCGGCTACACCTTC	CASSYPDRGPGYTF	TRBJ1-2	TRBV6-2/TRBV6-3	TRBD1	many
TGTGCCAGCAGCTACCAAGGGGTGGAAGAGACCCAGTACTTC	CASSYQGVEETQYF	TRBJ2-5	TRBV5-4	NA	NA
TGTGCCAGCAGCTCGCAGACTAGCGGTTTAAGTACCAATGAGCAGTTCTTC	CASSSQTSGLSTNEQFF	TRBJ2-1	TRBV7-6	TRBD2	medium-sized
TGCAGCGCGGACAGGTTCCAAGAGACCCAGTACTTC	CSADRFQETQYF	TRBJ2-5	TRBV29-1	TRBD1	many
TGCAGTGCTAGTCCCACTAGCGGGAGGATAGGTGAGCAGTTCTTC	CSASPTSGRIGEQFF	TRBJ2-1	TRBV20-1	TRBD2	many
TGTGCCAGCAGCTTAGGGACAGGGCGTTTAGAGCAGTTCTTC	CASSLGTGRLEQFF	TRBJ2-1	TRBV11-2	TRBD1	many
TGTGCCAGCAGTGATGGAGCGGGGCACGCTACGCAGTATTTT	CASSDGAGHATQYF	TRBJ2-3	TRBV6-4	TRBD2	many
TGTGCCAGCAGTCCCCTGGGCGGGACGGGAACAGATACGCAGTATTTT	CASSPLGGTGTDTQYF	TRBJ2-3	TRBV6-5	NA	NA
TGCGCCAGCAGCTGGTTAGCGGACTCGGCAGATACGCAGTATTTT	CASSWLADSADTQYF	TRBJ2-3	TRBV5-1	NA	NA
TGTGCCACCAGTGAGACTTGGGACGGTAACAATGAGCAGTTCTTC	CATSETWDGNNEQFF	TRBJ2-1	TRBV24-1	NA	NA
TGTGCCAGCAGTTACGGGACAAGGGGCGACCAGCCCCAGCATTTT	CASSYGTRGDQPQHF	TRBJ1-5	TRBV6-2/TRBV6-3	NA	many
TGTGCCAGCAGTTACGGGTTTGGCAGTCGTACCTCCTACGAGCAGTACTTC	CASSYGFGSRTSYEQYF	TRBJ2-7	TRBV6-2/TRBV6-3	NA	NA
TGTGCCAGCAGCTCTAGGGAGCGGATCCACAATGAGCAGTTCTTC	CASSSRERIHNEQFF	TRBJ2-1	TRBV5-4	NA	many